Below are 28 T cell receptor beta chains sequenced from a single sample in a study of blood T cell repertoires in COVID-19. TCRdb's table, derived via immunoSEQ multiplex PCR, lists solely in-frame clones and lacks some. The sample shows 120,000 or so clones, 80% to 90% of them seen only once. Sequencing input: peripheral blood. Receptors originate from a man at least 80 years old with active or convalescent COVID-19.

The rearrangement uses TRBV4-1 and TRBJ1-6; 7 nucleotides line up with TRBD1. J was trimmed by 8 bases and V by 0 bases; bases with no gene match: 4. Looked up from germline, CDR1 is MGHRA and CDR2 is YSYEKL. This CDR3 region has 15 residues. The CDR3 reads CASSQEGQGDSPLHF. The CDR3 region has the DNA TGCGCCAGCAGCCAAGAAGGGCAGGGGGATTCACCCCTCCACTTT.

This chain links TRBV4-3 with TRBJ1-3, with 7 bases aligning to TRBD1. The CDR3 spans 16 residues. Per the germline V gene, CDR1 is LGHNA and CDR2 is YSLEER. V was pared by 1 base and J by 2 bases, with 5 bases of the junction left unmatched. CDR3 DNA sequence: TGCGCCAGCAGCCAAGCTTTGACAGGGCCTGGAAACACCATATATTTT. Protein: CASSQALTGPGNTIYF.

V usage is TRBV2 and J usage is TRBJ2-7; the match to TRBD1 covers 7 bases. Germline CDR1 SNHLY, CDR2 FYNNEI. J gave up 3 bases and V 7 bases, and 9 bases lay outside the gene matches. The CDR3 runs to 14 residues. This CDR3 reads CASKIQGWFYEQYF. CDR3 bases: TGTGCCAGCAAAATACAGGGGTGGTTCTACGAGCAGTACTTC.

The V gene is TRBV5-1, the J gene TRBJ2-2, with a possible D match to TRBD1 (6 bases). CDR3 length: 15 amino acids. V lost 8 bases and J 0 bases, leaving 14 bases between the germline ends. Germline V gives CDR1 SGHRS, CDR2 YFSETQ. The CDR3 coding sequence is TGCGCCAGTGCCCCGACAGGAGCGAACACCGGGGAGCTGTTTTTT. Encoded protein: CASAPTGANTGELFF.

This chain uses TRBV29-1 with TRBJ2-3; 8 bases line up with TRBD1. The CDR3 runs to 12 residues. Germline values: CDR1 SQVTM, CDR2 ANQGSEA. V shed 7 bases, J shed 4 bases, and the junction held 4 bases outside the gene matches. This CDR3 reads CSAGQGSDTQYF. The CDR3 coding sequence is TGCAGCGCTGGACAGGGTTCAGATACGCAGTATTTT.

This clone showed up just once. Here the CDR3 reads CASRILQGKLFF. The CDR3 DNA is TGTGCCAGCAGGATATTACAGGGGAAACTGTTTTTT. The chain joins TRBV2 to TRBJ1-4; the match to TRBD1 covers 7 bases. Germline assignment: CDR1 SNHLY and CDR2 FYNNEI. The ends lost 6 bases at V and 11 bases at J; junction bases unmatched: 6. The CDR3 totals 12 residues.

This chain uses TRBV28 with TRBJ1-6; 9 bases line up with TRBD1. From germline, CDR1 is MDHEN and CDR2 SYDVKM. V shed 2 bases and J 5 bases; nucleotides not matched to a gene: 1. The CDR3 has 15 amino acids. This CDR3 is CASSLRDRDNSPLHF. As DNA, the CDR3 is TGTGCCAGCAGTTTAAGGGACAGGGATAATTCACCCCTCCACTTT. The full variable domain, in which reference TRBV28 and TRBJ1-6 provide the parts outside the CDR3, is DVKVTQSSRYLVKRTGEKVFLECVQDMDHENMFWYRQDPGLGLRLIYFSYDVKMKEKGDIPEGYSVSREKKERFSLILESASTNQTSMYLCASSLRDRDNSPLHFGNGTRLTVT.

The chain links TRBV7-2 to TRBJ1-2, with 9 bases that match TRBD1. The trim removed 1 base at V and 7 bases at J, leaving 4 bases unmatched. The germline V gene has CDR1 SGHTA and CDR2 FQGNSA. The CDR3 totals 14 residues. CDR3 protein: CASSLEQGAAGYTF. The CDR3 DNA reads TGTGCCAGCAGCTTAGAACAGGGGGCTGCTGGCTACACCTTC.

The chain carries TRBV7-3 and TRBJ2-1, with D possibly TRBD1 on 6 matching bases. This CDR3 is built from 14 residues. Between the trimmed V and J ends, which lost 2 bases and 3 bases, there was a span of 8 bases. Germline V CDR1 and CDR2: SGHTA, FQGTGA. The CDR3 DNA sequence: TGTGCCAGCAGCTTAGGGGGCCTCTACAATGAGCAGTTCTTC. This encodes CASSLGGLYNEQFF. Full variable domain (missing parts from reference TRBV7-3 and TRBJ2-1): GAGVSQTPSNKVTEKGKYVELRCDPISGHTALYWYRQSLGQGPEFLIYFQGTGAADDSGLPNDRFFAVRPEGSVSTLKIQRTERGDSAVYLCASSLGGLYNEQFFGPGTRLTVL.

The V and J genes are TRBV11-1 and TRBJ1-1; weak D call: TRBD1 (6 bases). The CDR3 length is 15 residues. With 1 base removed from V and 4 bases from J, the gap between germline ends came to 13 bases. Germline loops: CDR1 SGHAT, CDR2 FQDESV (reference sequence). CDR3 loop: CASSLGFATGTEAFF. The CDR3 nucleotides are TGTGCCAGCAGCTTAGGTTTCGCGACAGGCACTGAAGCTTTCTTT.

The V call is TRBV15, the J call TRBJ2-3, with no clear D. Germline CDR1 LNHNV, CDR2 YYDKDF (reference sequence). V gave up 2 bases and J gave up 0 bases, with 12 bases separating them. CDR3 length equals 16 residues. The CDR3 DNA sequence: TGTGCCACCAGCAGATCCCACCCCGGGAGCACAGATACGCAGTATTTT. Its protein is CATSRSHPGSTDTQYF.

V usage is TRBV3-1 (or the pseudogene TRBV3-2) and J usage is TRBJ2-3; TRBD2 aligns across 8 bases. The CDR3 extends over 15 amino acids. V trimming: 6 bases; J trimming: 2 bases; junction bases outside the gene matches: 7. Looked up from germline, CDR1 is LGHDT and CDR2 is YNNKEL (reference sequence). The CDR3 DNA is TGTGCCAGCAGTGGACTAGCTAGGACCACAGATACGCAGTATTTT. The encoded protein is CASSGLARTTDTQYF.

This clone was observed once. V gene TRBV7-2 combines with J gene TRBJ1-2, with D possibly being TRBD1 (5 bases). There are 13 residues in the CDR3. The ends were cut back, 1 base at V and 7 bases at J, with 10 bases in the middle. The germline CDR1 and CDR2 sequences are SGHTA and FQGNSA. The CDR3 DNA reads as TGTGCCAGCAGCTTAGGCACAGGTCGTGGCTACACCTTC. It specifies CASSLGTGRGYTF.

V is TRBV7-8 and J is TRBJ2-5, with D possibly TRBD1 on 5 matching bases. The CDR3 consists of 12 residues. The ends were cut back, 4 bases at V and 5 bases at J, with 8 bases in the middle. CDR1 and CDR2 from the germline V gene are SGHVS and FQNEAQ. CDR3 region: CASSSGWETQYF. In nucleotides, the CDR3 is TGTGCCAGCAGCTCAGGGTGGGAGACCCAGTACTTC.

The CDR3 DNA is TGCGCCAGCAGCTTGGAAGGGCGGGGGCGGTCAGGAAACACCATATATTTT. This translates into CASSLEGRGRSGNTIYF. The chain couples TRBV5-1 to TRBJ1-3; D might be TRBD1 (6 bases). Germline CDR1 and CDR2: SGHRS and YFSETQ. CDR3 size: 17 residues. Trimming pared 0 bases from V and 4 bases from J, leaving 17 bases between.

The V gene is TRBV3-1 (or the pseudogene TRBV3-2), the J gene TRBJ2-1, with TRBD2 matching 7 bases. Germline-derived CDR1 and CDR2 are LGHDT and YNNKEL (reference sequence). The CDR3 covers 14 residues. The V segment lost 1 base and the J segment 6 bases; nucleotides outside the gene matches: 3. For the CDR3, the DNA is TGTGCCAGCAGCCAAGGATGGGAGGGCAATGAGCAGTTCTTC. It translates to CASSQGWEGNEQFF.

The J gene is TRBJ2-3, the V gene TRBV20-1; no definite D call. The V gene's germline CDR1 is DFQATT and CDR2 SNEGSKA (reference sequence). The length of the CDR3 is 12 residues. Trimming pared 3 bases from V and 5 bases from J, leaving 9 bases between. Here the CDR3 reads CSASPLGDTQYF. The CDR3 DNA sequence: TGCAGTGCTAGTCCCCTCGGAGATACGCAGTATTTT.

The chain couples TRBV3-1 (or the pseudogene TRBV3-2) to TRBJ2-1, with 7 positions matching TRBD2. The CDR3 totals 15 residues. Germline V gene lookup returns CDR1 LGHDT and CDR2 YNNKEL (reference sequence). The V and J ends lost 5 bases and 0 bases, in that order; junction bases with no gene match: 4. The CDR3 nucleotides are TGTGCCAGCAGCTATAGCGGGCACTCCTACAATGAGCAGTTCTTC. This sequence encodes CASSYSGHSYNEQFF.

The rearrangement links TRBV11-2 to TRBJ1-1; the D gene is possibly TRBD1 (5 bases). Germline-derived CDR1 and CDR2 are SGHAT and FQNNGV. The V and J ends lost 3 bases and 1 base respectively, with 9 bases between them. This CDR3 contains 14 residues. The CDR3 sequence: CASSFSGGNTEAFF. The CDR3 DNA sequence: TGTGCCAGCAGCTTCAGCGGGGGGAACACTGAAGCTTTCTTT.

This clone was counted ten times or more. The chain links TRBV5-1 to TRBJ1-3, with D tentatively TRBD1 (6 bases). This CDR3 is 15 amino acids long. Germline CDR1 and CDR2: SGHRS and YFSETQ. The germline V and J ends were trimmed by 0 bases and 3 bases, with 10 bases remaining between them. The CDR3 sequence: CASSLAQGHGNTIYF. CDR3 in DNA: TGCGCCAGCAGCTTGGCACAGGGACATGGAAACACCATATATTTT. The full variable domain, rest sourced from reference TRBV5-1 and TRBJ1-3, is KAGVTQTPRYLIKTRGQQVTLSCSPISGHRSVSWYQQTPGQGLQFLFEYFSETQRNKGNFPGRFSGRQFSNSRSEMNVSTLELGDSALYLCASSLAQGHGNTIYFGEGSWLTVV.

This chain links TRBV18 with TRBJ1-2, with a possible D match to TRBD1 (6 bases). V was pared by 3 bases and J by 2 bases, with 13 bases between. The CDR3 totals 15 residues. CDR1 KGHSH and CDR2 LQKENI come from the germline V gene. The CDR3 reads CASSPLQGLNYGYTF. Here the CDR3 DNA reads TGTGCCAGCTCACCCCTACAGGGTTTGAACTATGGCTACACCTTC.

The V and J genes are TRBV30 and TRBJ2-2; TRBD1 aligns across 10 bases. V shed 3 bases and J 8 bases; nucleotides not matched to a gene: 6. This CDR3 comprises 14 residues. Germline CDR1 GTSNPN, CDR2 SVGIG (reference sequence). CDR3: CAWRGQGSLGELFF. In DNA, the CDR3 is TGTGCCTGGAGGGGACAGGGGTCGTTGGGGGAGCTGTTTTTT.

The genes are TRBV16 and TRBJ2-7; tentatively, D is TRBD2 (5 bases). Trimming took 3 bases from V and 6 from J, leaving 6 bases between them. Germline V gene lookup returns CDR1 KGHSY and CDR2 FQNENV. CDR3 length equals 11 residues. CDR3 bases: TGTGCCAGCAGCCAGCTAGCCGAGCAGTACTTC. Encoded protein: CASSQLAEQYF.

This rearrangement joins TRBV7-8 to TRBJ1-1, with D perhaps matching TRBD1 (6 bases). Germline-derived CDR1 and CDR2 are SGHVS and FQNEAQ. The V and J ends lost 4 bases and 1 base respectively, with 16 bases between them. There are 16 residues in the CDR3. DNA of the CDR3: TGTGCCAGCAGCTCCCCCCAGGCCAGGGGGAACACTGAAGCTTTCTTT. Its protein product is CASSSPQARGNTEAFF.

This sequence joins TRBV2 and TRBJ2-7; D gene uncertain. The CDR3 runs 13 residues. The germline V gene encodes CDR1 SNHLY and CDR2 FYNNEI. V lost 2 bases, J lost 2 bases, and 7 bases lay in between. CDR3 nucleotides: TGTGCCAGCAGTGAATACAGAACCTACGAGCAGTACTTC. Its protein is CASSEYRTYEQYF.

This chain connects TRBV5-5 to TRBJ2-7; no reliable D call. CDR3 length equals 11 residues. V gave up 2 bases and J gave up 4 bases, with 4 bases separating them. Germline-derived CDR1 and CDR2 are SGHKS and YYEKEE (reference sequence). The CDR3 coding sequence is TGTGCCAGCAGCTTCCTGTACGAGCAGTACTTC. It codes for CASSFLYEQYF.

This clone appeared once. This rearrangement joins TRBV9 to TRBJ1-3; D is ambiguous. From germline, CDR1 is SGDLS and CDR2 YYNGEE. The CDR3 runs to 15 residues. Trimming pared 1 base from V and 0 bases from J, leaving 8 bases between. The chain's CDR3 is CASSVHEGSGNTIYF. The DNA for the CDR3 is TGTGCCAGCAGCGTACATGAGGGCTCTGGAAACACCATATATTTT.

In this sample, this clone turned up a few times. The gene calls are TRBV6-2 or TRBV6-3 and TRBJ2-2; 7 bases are shared with TRBD2. Germline V gene sequence: CDR1 MNHEY, CDR2 SVGEGT. V lost 2 bases and J lost 0; bases outside the gene matches: 3. The CDR3 runs to 16 residues. CDR3 sequence reads: CASSYLGGTNTGELFF. The CDR3 region has the DNA TGTGCCAGCAGTTACCTGGGGGGGACGAACACCGGGGAGCTGTTTTTT.